This TCR beta chain was observed in a study of cytomegalovirus exposure and HLA in healthy donors. The study ran its PCR with 60 Vbeta and 13 Jbeta primers. Measured with immunoSEQ multiplex PCR; TCRdb has only the in-frame clones, and not every one. The profile shows tens of thousands of clones, 82% of them singletons. Study outcomes and limitations: Reports described diagnosis of cytomegalovirus status by the classifier as highly specific and sensitive. Previous analysis showed most TCR beta V segments were productive about 87% or about 30% of the time.

At sampling all donors were nominally healthy, likely with unrecorded immune exposures. Germline loops: CDR1 MNHEY, CDR2 SMNVEV (reference sequence). The CDR3 spans 14 residues. Trimming removed 2 bases at V and 2 bases at J, with 9 bases between. To note about this clone: Its antigen is unknown.

V gene TRBV27 combines with J gene TRBJ2-5, with a tentative D call TRBD1 (5 bases). The specimen was PBMCs. This clonotype originated in a man aged 50-59 years in good health and CMV-seronegative. CDR3 region: CASSLVGAQETQYF. The CDR3 DNA reads as TGTGCCAGCAGTTTAGTTGGGGCACAAGAGACCCAGTACTTC.